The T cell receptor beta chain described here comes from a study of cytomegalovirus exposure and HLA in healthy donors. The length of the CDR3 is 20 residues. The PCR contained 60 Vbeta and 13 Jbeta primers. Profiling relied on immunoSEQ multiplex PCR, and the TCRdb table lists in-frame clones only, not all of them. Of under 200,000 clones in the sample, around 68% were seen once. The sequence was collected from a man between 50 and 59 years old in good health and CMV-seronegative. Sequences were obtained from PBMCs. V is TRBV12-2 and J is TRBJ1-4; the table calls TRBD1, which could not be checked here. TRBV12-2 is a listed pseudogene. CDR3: CASRLAHPPHAGARREKLFF. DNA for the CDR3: TGTGCAAGTCGCTTAGCGCATCCCCCGCATGCAGGGGCGCGACGGGAAAAACTGTTTTTT.